The clone carrying this TCR beta chain was detected a few times. Unmatched junction bases numbered 7, after V lost 4 bases and J lost 4 bases. This CDR3 region has 14 residues. Germline CDR1 reads SGHRS; CDR2 reads YFSETQ. The method was immunoSEQ multiplex PCR; TCRdb's version includes in-frame clones alone and lacks a portion of them. This sample has some 65,000 clones, with around 86% found just once. This sample stems from a study of blood T cell repertoires in COVID-19. V is TRBV5-1 and J is TRBJ1-2, with 7 positions matching TRBD1. Sequenced sample: peripheral blood. The receptor comes from a man at least 80 years old with acute or convalescent COVID-19. The CDR3 loop reads CASSLDRVGYGYTF. In nucleotides, the CDR3 is TGCGCCAGCAGCCTAGACAGGGTAGGCTATGGCTACACCTTC.